The 23 T cell receptor beta chains below were found in one sample sequenced in a study of control samples from healthy donors and cancer patients. The table came from immunoSEQ multiplex PCR; TCRdb's copy has only in-frame clones and leaves some out. The sample lists more than 95,000 clones; 80% to 90% were seen once. Specimen: blood. The receptors here all came from a man in his 60s in good health.

The V call is TRBV5-5, the J call TRBJ2-7; no clear D gene. Trimming left V 4 bases short and J 2 bases short, with 7 bases between. Per the germline V gene, CDR1 is SGHKS and CDR2 is YYEKEE (reference sequence). CDR3 size: 12 residues. CDR3 DNA sequence: TGTGCCAGCAGCCCCAGCCCCTACGAGCAGTACTTC. The encoded protein is CASSPSPYEQYF.

This chain connects TRBV9 to TRBJ2-3; a possible D gene is TRBD2 (7 bases). The germline V gene has CDR1 SGDLS and CDR2 YYNGEE. Trimming took 0 bases from V and 4 from J, leaving 15 bases between them. The CDR3 is 16 amino acids. The CDR3 nucleotides are TGTGCCAGCAGCGTAGAGGCAGGGGAGGGCCCAGATACGCAGTATTTT. Amino acid sequence: CASSVEAGEGPDTQYF.

The chain carries TRBV19 and TRBJ2-1; 12 nucleotides align to TRBD2. The germline gives CDR1 LNHDA, CDR2 SQIVND (reference sequence). J gave up 0 bases and V 3 bases, and 6 bases lay outside the gene matches. CDR3 size: 18 residues. The CDR3 loop reads CASSMGLAGGVSYNEQFF. Here the CDR3 DNA reads TGTGCCAGTAGTATGGGCCTAGCGGGGGGGGTCTCCTACAATGAGCAGTTCTTC.

V usage is TRBV14 and J usage is TRBJ1-1; D uncertain. V shed 5 bases and J shed 1 base, with 8 bases lying between them. Per the germline V gene, CDR1 is SGHDN and CDR2 is FVKESK. The CDR3 has 13 amino acids. CDR3 sequence (DNA): TGTGCCAGCAGCGTCGGACCGAACACTGAAGCTTTCTTT. Encoded protein: CASSVGPNTEAFF.

This rearrangement joins TRBV5-1 to TRBJ1-4, with a possible D match to TRBD1 (6 bases). Trimming left V 0 bases short and J 5 bases short, with 14 bases between. CDR3 size: 16 residues. CDR1 and CDR2 from the germline V gene are SGHRS and YFSETQ. DNA of the CDR3: TGCGCCAGCAGCTTGGCCGGAACAACAGGGAATGAAAAACTGTTTTTT. Amino acids: CASSLAGTTGNEKLFF.

CDR3 DNA sequence: TGCGCCAGCAGCTCAACAGGGGAAGAAAAACTGTTTTTT. Translated, it gives CASSSTGEEKLFF. The rearrangement joins TRBV5-1 to TRBJ1-4, with 7 bases identical to TRBD1. With V trimmed by 3 bases and J by 8 bases, 4 bases remained unmatched. Germline V CDR1 and CDR2: SGHRS, YFSETQ. The CDR3 spans 13 residues.

V and J are TRBV12-3 or TRBV12-4 and TRBJ2-5, with a tentative D call TRBD1 (5 bases). CDR3 size: 13 residues. The V end was cut by 7 bases, the J end by 2 bases, with 11 bases between. CDR3 sequence (DNA): TGTGCCAGCACCCTAGGGGCTCAAGAGACCCAGTACTTC. This translates into CASTLGAQETQYF.

This chain links TRBV7-2 with TRBJ1-2; 9 positions agree with TRBD1. J was trimmed by 7 bases and V by 4 bases; bases with no gene match: 7. The CDR3 extends over 14 amino acids. The germline V gene encodes CDR1 SGHTA and CDR2 FQGNSA. The CDR3 sequence is CASSSLQGARGYTF. The CDR3 nucleotides read TGTGCCAGCAGCTCACTACAGGGGGCGCGTGGCTACACCTTC.

The chain joins TRBV30 to TRBJ1-5, with a possible D match to TRBD1 (5 bases). The CDR3 is made up of 14 amino acids. The V and J ends lost 2 bases and 4 bases respectively, with 12 bases between them. CDR1 and CDR2 (germline): GTSNPN, SVGIG (reference sequence). DNA for the CDR3: TGTGCCTGGAGTCCGGGGGTGGGTAATCAGCCCCAGCATTTT. This translates into CAWSPGVGNQPQHF.

The rearrangement uses TRBV6-1 and TRBJ2-1, with a possible D match to TRBD2 (6 bases). This CDR3 region has 16 residues. Trimming stripped 0 bases from V and 4 bases from J, with 13 bases between. CDR1 MNHNS and CDR2 SASEGT come from the germline V gene. The CDR3 DNA reads TGTGCCAGCAGTGAAGCGCTTCCGGGACTGTACAATGAGCAGTTCTTC. Amino acids: CASSEALPGLYNEQFF.

As to this clone: The sample contains more than one DNA sequence encoding this CDR3. This chain joins TRBV28 and TRBJ1-5; tentatively, D is TRBD1 (5 bases). CDR3 length: 14 amino acids. V lost 3 bases, J lost 7 bases, and 13 bases lay in between. Germline V CDR1 and CDR2: MDHEN, SYDVKM. The CDR3: CASSFRQGVQPQHF. The CDR3 DNA sequence: TGTGCCAGCAGTTTCCGTCAGGGAGTCCAGCCCCAGCATTTT.

V usage is TRBV7-9 and J usage is TRBJ2-7; the D call may be TRBD1 or TRBD2 (5 bases each). Looked up from germline, CDR1 is SEHNR and CDR2 is FQNEAQ (reference sequence). V was cut by 5 bases and J by 4 bases, with 18 bases left in between. The CDR3 consists of 15 residues. CDR3 amino acids: CASSPATRREYEQYF. The CDR3 DNA sequence: TGTGCCAGCAGCCCGGCAACACGCAGGGAGTACGAGCAGTACTTC.

The genes are TRBV6-1 and TRBJ2-3; D may be TRBD2 (5 bases). The CDR3 is 16 residues long. Trimming cost V 1 base and J 1 base, with 12 bases left between them. CDR1 and CDR2 (germline): MNHNS, SASEGT. As DNA, the CDR3 is TGTGCCAGCAGTGAAGAGCGGCTAGTCCGCACAGATACGCAGTATTTT. It encodes CASSEERLVRTDTQYF.

The rearrangement joins TRBV5-8 to TRBJ2-1; no clear D. Per germline, CDR1 SGHTS and CDR2 YDEGEE. This CDR3 region has 11 residues. The germline V and J ends were trimmed by 0 bases and 10 bases, with 5 bases remaining between them. CDR3: CASSLVVEQFF. The CDR3 nucleotides are TGTGCCAGCAGCTTGGTGGTCGAGCAGTTCTTC.

This sequence joins TRBV18 and TRBJ1-2; 7 nucleotides line up with TRBD1. Per the germline V gene, CDR1 is KGHSH and CDR2 is LQKENI. J gave up 6 bases and V 2 bases, and 9 bases lay outside the gene matches. The CDR3 consists of 15 residues. In DNA form, the CDR3 reads TGTGCCAGCTCACCAGGGGGACAGATAGTCAATGGCTACACCTTC. It codes for CASSPGGQIVNGYTF.

The chain is built from TRBV18 and TRBJ1-5; a possible D gene is TRBD1 (6 bases). V gave up 3 bases and J gave up 3 bases, with 12 bases separating them. This CDR3 has 15 amino acids. Per the germline V gene, CDR1 is KGHSH and CDR2 is LQKENI. CDR3 region: CASSPFNRDNQPQHF. CDR3 nucleotides: TGTGCCAGCTCACCTTTTAACAGGGACAATCAGCCCCAGCATTTT.

V and J are TRBV7-3 and TRBJ1-1; possible D gene TRBD1, 5 bases. The CDR3 is made up of 15 amino acids. The germline CDR1 and CDR2 sequences are SGHTA and FQGTGA. The V and J ends lost 5 bases and 1 base respectively, with 14 bases between them. The CDR3 DNA is TGTGCCAGCAGCCCAAAAACAGGCAAGAACACTGAAGCTTTCTTT. It specifies CASSPKTGKNTEAFF.

The rearrangement links TRBV6-1 to TRBJ2-3; perhaps TRBD2 as D (6 bases). Germline assignment: CDR1 MNHNS and CDR2 SASEGT. The V and J ends lost 0 bases and 2 bases respectively, with 9 bases between them. The length of the CDR3 is 15 residues. The CDR3 DNA follows: TGTGCCAGCAGTGAAGCGGGGGGAACCACAGATACGCAGTATTTT. Protein product: CASSEAGGTTDTQYF.

This clone was seen only a few times. The chain combines TRBV28 with TRBJ2-3, with a weak D call TRBD1 (5 bases). CDR1 and CDR2 from the germline V gene are MDHEN and SYDVKM. This CDR3 contains 15 residues. V lost 7 bases and J 5 bases, leaving 19 bases between the germline ends. The CDR3 DNA is TGTGCCAGCACCCCTTTGGTAGGGGCGATAGATACGCAGTATTTT. This codes for CASTPLVGAIDTQYF.

V is TRBV6-2 or TRBV6-3 and J is TRBJ1-1; D is possibly TRBD1 (6 bases). The V and J ends lost 5 bases and 9 bases respectively, with 16 bases between them. Per germline, CDR1 MNHEY and CDR2 SVGEGT. This CDR3 spans 13 amino acids. CDR3 coding DNA: TGTGCCAGCAGTATATCCGACAGGAACAAAGCTTTCTTT. This gives the protein CASSISDRNKAFF.

V gene TRBV9 combines with J gene TRBJ2-7; TRBD1 agrees at 7 bases. The junction had 4 bases not matched to a gene; V was cut back by 4 bases and J by 3 bases. From germline, CDR1 is SGDLS and CDR2 YYNGEE. This CDR3 has 13 residues. The CDR3 region is CASSSRTGYEQYF. DNA for the CDR3: TGTGCCAGCAGCTCTCGGACAGGCTACGAGCAGTACTTC.

This clone was seen just once. This sequence joins TRBV6-5 and TRBJ1-2; 7 bases are shared with TRBD1. With V trimmed by 4 bases and J by 4 bases, 9 bases remained unmatched. The CDR3 runs to 15 residues. Germline CDR1 and CDR2: MNHEY and SVGAGI. The CDR3 loop reads CASSSLTGFIYGYTF. In nucleotides, the CDR3 is TGTGCCAGCAGTTCCTTGACAGGGTTCATCTATGGCTACACCTTC.

The chain joins TRBV5-5 to TRBJ1-5, with 7 nucleotides matching TRBD1. Germline lookup yields CDR1 SGHKS and CDR2 YYEKEE (reference sequence). The CDR3 contains 17 residues. Trimming took 0 bases from V and 0 from J; bases not matched to a gene: 6. CDR3 nucleotide sequence: TGTGCCAGCAGCTTGGCCGGCGCAGGGGGTAGCAATCAGCCCCAGCATTTT. Protein sequence: CASSLAGAGGSNQPQHF.